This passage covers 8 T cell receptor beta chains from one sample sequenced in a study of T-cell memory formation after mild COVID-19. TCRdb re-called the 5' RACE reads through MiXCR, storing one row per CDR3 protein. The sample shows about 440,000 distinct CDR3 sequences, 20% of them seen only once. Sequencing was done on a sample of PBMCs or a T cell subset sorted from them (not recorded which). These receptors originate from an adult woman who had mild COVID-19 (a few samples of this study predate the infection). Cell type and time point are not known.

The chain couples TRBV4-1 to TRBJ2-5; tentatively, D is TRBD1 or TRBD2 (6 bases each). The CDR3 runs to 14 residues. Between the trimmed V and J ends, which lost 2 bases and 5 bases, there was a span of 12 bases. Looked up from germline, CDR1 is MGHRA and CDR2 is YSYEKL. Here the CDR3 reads CASSQPGALETQYF. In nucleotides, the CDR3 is TGCGCCAGCAGCCAACCGGGGGCCTTGGAGACCCAGTACTTC.

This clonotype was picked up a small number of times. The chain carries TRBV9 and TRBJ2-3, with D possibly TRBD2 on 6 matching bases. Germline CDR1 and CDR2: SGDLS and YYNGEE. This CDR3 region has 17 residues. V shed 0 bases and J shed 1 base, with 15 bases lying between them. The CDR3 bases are TGTGCCAGCAGCGTAGGACCCCTAGCGATCGGCACAGATACGCAGTATTTT. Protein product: CASSVGPLAIGTDTQYF.

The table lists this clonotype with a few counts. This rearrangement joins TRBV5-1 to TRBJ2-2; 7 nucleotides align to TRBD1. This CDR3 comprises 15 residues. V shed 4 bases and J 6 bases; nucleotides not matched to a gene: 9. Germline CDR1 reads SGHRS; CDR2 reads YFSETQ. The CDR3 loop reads CASSTDREWAGELFF. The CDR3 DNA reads TGCGCCAGCAGCACCGACAGGGAATGGGCCGGGGAGCTGTTTTTT.

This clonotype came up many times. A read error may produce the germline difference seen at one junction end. In nucleotides, the CDR3 is TGTGCCAGCAGCCTCTCGGCCAGCGGGTTCCCCGACTTC. Translation gives CASSLSASGFPDF. The rearrangement joins TRBV7-9 to TRBJ2-7, with D possibly being TRBD2 (6 bases). This CDR3 has 13 amino acids. Germline CDR1 reads SEHNR; CDR2 reads FQNEAQ (reference sequence).

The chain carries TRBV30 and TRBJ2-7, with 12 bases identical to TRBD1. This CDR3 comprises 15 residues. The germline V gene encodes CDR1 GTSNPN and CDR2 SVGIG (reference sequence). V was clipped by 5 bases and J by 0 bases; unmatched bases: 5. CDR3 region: CAWGTGGKGSYEQYF. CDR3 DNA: TGTGCCTGGGGGACAGGGGGCAAAGGCTCCTACGAGCAGTACTTC. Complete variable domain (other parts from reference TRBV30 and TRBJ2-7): SQTIHQWPATLVQPVGSPLSLECTVEGTSNPNLYWYRQAAGRGLQLLFYSVGIGQISSEVPQNLSASRPQDRQFILSSKKLLLSDSGFYLCAWGTGGKGSYEQYFGPGTRLTVT.

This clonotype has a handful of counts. CDR3 region: CASSLQGRDYGYTF. In nucleotides, the CDR3 is TGTGCCAGCAGCTTACAAGGGCGCGACTATGGCTACACCTTC. The genes are TRBV7-8 and TRBJ1-2; D not certain. The ends were cut back, 2 bases at V and 3 bases at J, with 10 bases in the middle. The CDR3 has 14 amino acids. CDR1 and CDR2 from the germline V gene are SGHVS and FQNEAQ.

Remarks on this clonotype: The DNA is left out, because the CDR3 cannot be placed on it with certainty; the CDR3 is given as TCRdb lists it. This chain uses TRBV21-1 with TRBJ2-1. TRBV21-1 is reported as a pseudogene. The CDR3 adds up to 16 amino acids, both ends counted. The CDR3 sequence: CASIPFGGGSYNEQFF.

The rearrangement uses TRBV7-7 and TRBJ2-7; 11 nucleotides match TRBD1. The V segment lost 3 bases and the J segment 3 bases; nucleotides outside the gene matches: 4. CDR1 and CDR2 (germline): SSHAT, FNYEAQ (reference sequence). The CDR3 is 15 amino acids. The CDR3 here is CASSFGQGAIYEQYF. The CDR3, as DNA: TGTGCCAGCAGCTTCGGACAGGGGGCTATCTACGAGCAGTACTTC.